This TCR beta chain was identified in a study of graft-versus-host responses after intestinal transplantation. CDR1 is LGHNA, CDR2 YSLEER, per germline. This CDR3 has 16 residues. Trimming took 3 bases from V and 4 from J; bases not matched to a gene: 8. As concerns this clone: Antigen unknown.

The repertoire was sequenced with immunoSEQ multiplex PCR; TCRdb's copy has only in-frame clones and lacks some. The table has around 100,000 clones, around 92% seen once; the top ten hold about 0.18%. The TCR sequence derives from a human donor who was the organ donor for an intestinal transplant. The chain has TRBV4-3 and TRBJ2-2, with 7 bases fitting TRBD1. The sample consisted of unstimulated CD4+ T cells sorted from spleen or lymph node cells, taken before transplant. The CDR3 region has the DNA TGCGCCAGCAGCCAGGCCCGACAGGGAACCACCGGGGAGCTGTTTTTT. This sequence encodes CASSQARQGTTGELFF.